This is a list of T cell receptor beta chains from one sample in a study of T cell responses to AZD1222 COVID-19 vaccine. Generated by immunoSEQ multiplex PCR, the TCRdb table keeps only in-frame clones and is missing some. This table holds tens of thousands of clones, around 86% found once. Sample: peripheral blood, taken 28 days after the second AZD1222 dose. The receptors originated from an adult who received the AZD1222 COVID-19 vaccine. Each CDR3 is given with its conserved first and last residue. Each record gives: J gene, V gene, D gene, clone size, CDR3 protein, CDR3 DNA. D genes are given only for firm matches. Only part of the rows carry a size: once, few, many, or a class if the clone is expanded.

j_call: TRBJ1-3; v_call: TRBV6-1; d_call: TRBD1; clone_size: few; cdr3_aa: CASSEAGQGGNTIYF; cdr3_nt: TGTGCCAGCAGTGAAGCGGGACAGGGTGGAAACACCATATATTTT
j_call: TRBJ1-2; v_call: TRBV5-4; d_call: -; clone_size: few; cdr3_aa: CASRGIQGRGYTF; cdr3_nt: TGTGCCAGCAGGGGTATTCAGGGGAGGGGCTACACCTTC
j_call: TRBJ1-5; v_call: TRBV5-3; d_call: TRBD1; clone_size: -; cdr3_aa: CARSWRDRGDGGGDQPQHF; cdr3_nt: TGTGCCAGAAGCTGGAGGGACAGGGGAGATGGCGGGGGAGATCAGCCCCAGCATTTT
j_call: TRBJ1-1; v_call: TRBV3-1/TRBV3-2; d_call: TRBD1; clone_size: -; cdr3_aa: CASSQLDRGGTEAFF; cdr3_nt: TGTGCCAGCAGCCAATTAGACAGGGGCGGCACTGAAGCTTTCTTT
j_call: TRBJ1-3; v_call: TRBV4-3; d_call: -; clone_size: few; cdr3_aa: CASSQDPGNTIYF; cdr3_nt: TGCGCCAGCAGCCAAGATCCTGGAAACACCATATATTTT
j_call: TRBJ1-1; v_call: TRBV6-4; d_call: TRBD1; clone_size: -; cdr3_aa: CASGRQGGSTEAFF; cdr3_nt: TGTGCCAGCGGCAGACAGGGGGGGAGCACTGAAGCTTTCTTT
j_call: TRBJ2-2; v_call: TRBV5-6; d_call: TRBD2; clone_size: -; cdr3_aa: CASSLQTSGLTGELFF; cdr3_nt: TGTGCCAGCAGCTTGCAAACTAGCGGGCTTACCGGGGAGCTGTTTTTT
j_call: TRBJ2-7; v_call: TRBV5-1; d_call: -; clone_size: -; cdr3_aa: CASSLTQSRQIYEQYF; cdr3_nt: TGCGCCAGCAGCTTGACACAATCCCGACAGATCTACGAGCAGTACTTC
j_call: TRBJ2-3; v_call: TRBV4-3; d_call: -; clone_size: -; cdr3_aa: CASSQAATSRSTDTQYF; cdr3_nt: TGCGCCAGCAGCCAAGCGGCAACTTCTCGGAGCACAGATACGCAGTATTTT
j_call: TRBJ1-6; v_call: TRBV11-2; d_call: -; clone_size: -; cdr3_aa: CASSLERVSPLHF; cdr3_nt: TGTGCCAGCAGCCTCGAGAGGGTGTCACCCCTCCACTTT
j_call: TRBJ2-7; v_call: TRBV5-6; d_call: -; clone_size: once; cdr3_aa: CASSLAGEPYEQYF; cdr3_nt: TGTGCCAGCAGCTTGGCCGGGGAGCCCTACGAGCAGTACTTC
j_call: TRBJ2-3; v_call: TRBV2; d_call: TRBD2; clone_size: -; cdr3_aa: CASSQLAGEWDTQYF; cdr3_nt: TGTGCCAGCAGTCAACTAGCGGGGGAATGGGATACGCAGTATTTT
j_call: TRBJ1-2; v_call: TRBV14; d_call: TRBD1; clone_size: -; cdr3_aa: CASSPRTGHYYGYTF; cdr3_nt: TGTGCCAGCAGTCCTAGGACAGGGCACTACTATGGCTACACCTTC
j_call: TRBJ2-7; v_call: TRBV9; d_call: -; clone_size: -; cdr3_aa: CASSVADEQYF; cdr3_nt: TGTGCCAGCAGCGTAGCAGACGAGCAGTACTTC
j_call: TRBJ2-2; v_call: TRBV27; d_call: -; clone_size: -; cdr3_aa: CASRSLAAGELFF; cdr3_nt: TGTGCCAGCAGGTCGTTAGCCGCCGGGGAGCTGTTTTTT
j_call: TRBJ1-1; v_call: TRBV28; d_call: -; clone_size: -; cdr3_aa: CASRAVDTEAFF; cdr3_nt: TGTGCCAGTAGGGCAGTGGACACTGAAGCTTTCTTT
j_call: TRBJ1-2; v_call: TRBV6-5; d_call: -; clone_size: once; cdr3_aa: CASSLGSYGYTF; cdr3_nt: TGTGCCAGCAGTTTGGGGAGCTATGGCTACACCTTC
j_call: TRBJ2-5; v_call: TRBV4-1; d_call: TRBD1; clone_size: -; cdr3_aa: CASSQEGQGKETQYF; cdr3_nt: TGCGCCAGCAGCCAAGAGGGACAGGGTAAAGAGACCCAGTACTTC
j_call: TRBJ2-2; v_call: TRBV11-3; d_call: -; clone_size: -; cdr3_aa: CASSLDKWAPGAFGELFF; cdr3_nt: TGTGCCAGCAGCTTAGATAAGTGGGCCCCCGGAGCTTTCGGGGAGCTGTTTTTT
j_call: TRBJ2-1; v_call: TRBV11-3; d_call: TRBD2; clone_size: -; cdr3_aa: CASSFASRGVDEQFF; cdr3_nt: TGTGCCAGCAGCTTCGCCTCCCGGGGGGTTGATGAGCAGTTCTTC
j_call: TRBJ2-7; v_call: TRBV6-1; d_call: -; clone_size: -; cdr3_aa: CASSEALGWVYEQYF; cdr3_nt: TGTGCCAGCAGTGAAGCGCTGGGATGGGTCTACGAGCAGTACTTC
j_call: TRBJ2-2; v_call: TRBV7-3; d_call: -; clone_size: -; cdr3_aa: CASSSGSYTGELFF; cdr3_nt: TGTGCCAGCAGCTCGGGGTCTTACACCGGGGAGCTGTTTTTT
j_call: TRBJ1-4; v_call: TRBV2; d_call: -; clone_size: -; cdr3_aa: CASTAVGGREKLFF; cdr3_nt: TGTGCCAGCACCGCCGTGGGAGGGAGGGAAAAACTGTTTTTT
j_call: TRBJ2-3; v_call: TRBV9; d_call: -; clone_size: once; cdr3_aa: CASSVAPLTDAASTDTQYF; cdr3_nt: TGTGCCAGCAGCGTGGCCCCCCTGACCGACGCCGCTAGCACAGATACGCAGTATTTT
j_call: TRBJ1-6; v_call: TRBV28; d_call: TRBD1; clone_size: few; cdr3_aa: CASRPTGRSYNSPLHF; cdr3_nt: TGTGCCAGCAGACCGACAGGGCGCTCCTATAATTCACCCCTCCACTTT
j_call: TRBJ1-1; v_call: TRBV6-5; d_call: -; clone_size: -; cdr3_aa: CASSYSTRNTEAFF; cdr3_nt: TGTGCCAGCAGTTACTCGACCAGGAACACTGAAGCTTTCTTT
j_call: TRBJ2-2; v_call: TRBV10-3; d_call: -; clone_size: -; cdr3_aa: CAISEGSGAGELFF; cdr3_nt: TGTGCCATCAGTGAAGGTTCAGGGGCCGGGGAGCTGTTTTTT
j_call: TRBJ1-5; v_call: TRBV19; d_call: TRBD1; clone_size: -; cdr3_aa: CASTRDREGYQPQHF; cdr3_nt: TGTGCCAGTACCCGGGACAGGGAAGGTTACCAGCCCCAGCATTTT
j_call: TRBJ2-7; v_call: TRBV30; d_call: TRBD2; clone_size: once; cdr3_aa: CAWSLGLALSYEQYF; cdr3_nt: TGTGCCTGGAGCCTGGGACTAGCGCTGAGCTACGAGCAGTACTTC
j_call: TRBJ1-4; v_call: TRBV5-1; d_call: TRBD1; clone_size: -; cdr3_aa: CASSLAQGAVKLFF; cdr3_nt: TGCGCCAGCAGCTTGGCGCAGGGGGCCGTTAAACTGTTTTTT
j_call: TRBJ1-5; v_call: TRBV7-9; d_call: -; clone_size: -; cdr3_aa: CASSLGAGGSNQPQHF; cdr3_nt: TGTGCCAGCAGCTTAGGGGCAGGTGGTAGCAATCAGCCCCAGCATTTT
j_call: TRBJ2-7; v_call: TRBV30; d_call: TRBD2; clone_size: -; cdr3_aa: CAWTSGGVSYEQYF; cdr3_nt: TGTGCCTGGACTAGCGGGGGGGTTTCCTACGAGCAGTACTTC
j_call: TRBJ1-3; v_call: TRBV14; d_call: -; clone_size: -; cdr3_aa: CASSRTFSGNTIYF; cdr3_nt: TGTGCCAGCAGTCGGACCTTCTCTGGAAACACCATATATTTT
j_call: TRBJ2-3; v_call: TRBV30; d_call: -; clone_size: -; cdr3_aa: CAWSDTDTQYF; cdr3_nt: TGTGCCTGGAGCGACACAGATACGCAGTATTTT
j_call: TRBJ1-2; v_call: TRBV19; d_call: -; clone_size: -; cdr3_aa: CASKHTSGDDGYTF; cdr3_nt: TGTGCCAGTAAGCATACTTCAGGGGATGATGGCTACACCTTC
j_call: TRBJ2-7; v_call: TRBV4-3; d_call: -; clone_size: -; cdr3_aa: CASSQETNYEQYF; cdr3_nt: TGCGCCAGCAGCCAAGAGACCAACTACGAGCAGTACTTC
j_call: TRBJ2-3; v_call: TRBV6-5; d_call: -; clone_size: -; cdr3_aa: CASSYSFYTDTQYF; cdr3_nt: TGTGCCAGCAGTTACTCGTTCTACACAGATACGCAGTATTTT
j_call: TRBJ2-7; v_call: TRBV28; d_call: TRBD2; clone_size: -; cdr3_aa: CAGRGGPFYEQYF; cdr3_nt: TGTGCCGGCCGGGGGGGACCCTTTTACGAGCAGTACTTC
j_call: TRBJ2-7; v_call: TRBV5-6; d_call: -; clone_size: -; cdr3_aa: CASSPGEYEQYF; cdr3_nt: TGTGCCAGCAGCCCAGGGGAATACGAGCAGTACTTC
j_call: TRBJ2-3; v_call: TRBV7-2; d_call: -; clone_size: -; cdr3_aa: CASSSFFDTQYF; cdr3_nt: TGTGCCAGCAGCTCTTTTTTTGATACGCAGTATTTT
j_call: TRBJ1-1; v_call: TRBV19; d_call: -; clone_size: -; cdr3_aa: CASNGARDTEAFF; cdr3_nt: TGTGCCAGTAATGGGGCGCGGGACACTGAAGCTTTCTTT
j_call: TRBJ2-1; v_call: TRBV7-2; d_call: TRBD2; clone_size: -; cdr3_aa: CASSLVLAGANEQFF; cdr3_nt: TGTGCCAGCAGCTTAGTACTAGCGGGGGCTAATGAGCAGTTCTTC
j_call: TRBJ1-1; v_call: TRBV24-1; d_call: -; clone_size: -; cdr3_aa: CATSDGAWTEAFF; cdr3_nt: TGTGCCACCAGTGACGGGGCCTGGACTGAAGCTTTCTTT
j_call: TRBJ2-7; v_call: TRBV27; d_call: TRBD1; clone_size: -; cdr3_aa: CASSPHSGQLYEQYF; cdr3_nt: TGTGCCAGCAGTCCACATTCGGGACAGCTCTACGAGCAGTACTTC
j_call: TRBJ2-1; v_call: TRBV7-3; d_call: TRBD2; clone_size: once; cdr3_aa: CASSLGLAGNNEQFF; cdr3_nt: TGTGCCAGCAGCCTTGGGCTAGCGGGGAACAATGAGCAGTTCTTC
j_call: TRBJ1-5; v_call: TRBV19; d_call: -; clone_size: -; cdr3_aa: CASRALGNQPQHF; cdr3_nt: TGTGCCAGTAGGGCCCTTGGCAATCAGCCCCAGCATTTT
j_call: TRBJ2-5; v_call: TRBV11-3; d_call: -; clone_size: -; cdr3_aa: CASSLGGAQETQYF; cdr3_nt: TGTGCCAGCAGCTTAGGCGGGGCTCAAGAGACCCAGTACTTC
j_call: TRBJ1-4; v_call: TRBV5-1; d_call: TRBD1; clone_size: once; cdr3_aa: CASRNDRGPNEKLFF; cdr3_nt: TGCGCCAGCAGGAATGACAGGGGACCTAATGAAAAACTGTTTTTT
j_call: TRBJ2-3; v_call: TRBV5-4; d_call: TRBD1; clone_size: -; cdr3_aa: CASSYGQGAADTQYF; cdr3_nt: TGTGCCAGCAGCTACGGACAGGGGGCCGCAGATACGCAGTATTTT
j_call: TRBJ1-2; v_call: TRBV18; d_call: -; clone_size: -; cdr3_aa: CASSPNKGFYGYTF; cdr3_nt: TGTGCCAGCTCACCAAATAAGGGGTTCTATGGCTACACCTTC
j_call: TRBJ2-3; v_call: TRBV14; d_call: -; clone_size: -; cdr3_aa: CASSQDLGGGDFSTDTQYF; cdr3_nt: TGTGCCAGCAGCCAAGATTTGGGAGGGGGCGATTTCAGCACAGATACGCAGTATTTT
j_call: TRBJ2-1; v_call: TRBV11-1; d_call: -; clone_size: -; cdr3_aa: CASNGQSNEQFF; cdr3_nt: TGTGCCAGCAACGGACAGTCCAATGAGCAGTTCTTC
j_call: TRBJ2-7; v_call: TRBV5-5; d_call: TRBD1; clone_size: -; cdr3_aa: CASSPGQPISYEQYF; cdr3_nt: TGTGCCAGCAGCCCGGGACAGCCAATCTCCTACGAGCAGTACTTC
j_call: TRBJ2-7; v_call: TRBV3-1/TRBV3-2; d_call: -; clone_size: -; cdr3_aa: CASSLSDRGGGEVYEQYF; cdr3_nt: TGTGCCAGCAGCCTTTCCGATCGGGGAGGGGGAGAGGTGTACGAGCAGTACTTC